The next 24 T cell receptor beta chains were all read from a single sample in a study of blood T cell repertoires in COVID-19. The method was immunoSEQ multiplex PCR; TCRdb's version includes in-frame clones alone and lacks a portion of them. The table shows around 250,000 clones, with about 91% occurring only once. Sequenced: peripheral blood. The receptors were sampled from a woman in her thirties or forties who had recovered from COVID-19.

The CDR3 is CACTKWGQENTEAFF. Written as DNA, the CDR3 is TGTGCCTGCACTAAATGGGGACAGGAGAACACTGAAGCTTTCTTT. The chain combines TRBV2 with TRBJ1-1; 8 nucleotides align to TRBD1. V lost 11 bases, J lost 1 base, and 12 bases stayed unmatched. There are 15 residues in the CDR3. Germline V gene data show CDR1 as SNHLY and CDR2 as FYNNEI. Complete variable domain (other parts from reference TRBV2 and TRBJ1-1): EPEVTQTPSHQVTQMGQEVILRCVPISNHLYFYWYRQILGQKVEFLVSFYNNEISEKSEIFDDQFSVERPDGSNFTLKIRSTKLEDSAMYFCACTKWGQENTEAFFGQGTRLTVV.

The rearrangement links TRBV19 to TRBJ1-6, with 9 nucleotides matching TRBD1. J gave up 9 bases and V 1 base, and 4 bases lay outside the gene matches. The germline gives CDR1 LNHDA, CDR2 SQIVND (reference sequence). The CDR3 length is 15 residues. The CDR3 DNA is TGTGCCAGTAGTATAGGAGGACAGGGGAGTTCACCCCTCCACTTT. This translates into CASSIGGQGSSPLHF.

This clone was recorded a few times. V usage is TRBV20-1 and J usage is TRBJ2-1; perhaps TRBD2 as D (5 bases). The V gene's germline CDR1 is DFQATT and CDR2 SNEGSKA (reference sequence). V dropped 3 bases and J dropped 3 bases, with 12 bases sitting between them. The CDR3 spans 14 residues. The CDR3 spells CSASLDFYYNEQFF. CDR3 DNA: TGCAGTGCTAGTCTGGACTTCTACTACAATGAGCAGTTCTTC.

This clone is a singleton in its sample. CDR3: CASRPMPEDYGYTF. CDR3 in DNA: TGTGCCAGCAGGCCTATGCCTGAGGACTATGGCTACACCTTC. The V call is TRBV6-6, the J call TRBJ1-2; D gene uncertain. The CDR3 is 14 amino acids. V lost 6 bases and J 3 bases, leaving 14 bases between the germline ends. Per germline, CDR1 MNHNY and CDR2 SVGAGI (reference sequence).

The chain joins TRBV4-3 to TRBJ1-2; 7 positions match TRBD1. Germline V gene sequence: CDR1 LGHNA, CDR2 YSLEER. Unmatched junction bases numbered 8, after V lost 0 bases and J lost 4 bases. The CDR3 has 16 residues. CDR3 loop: CASSQDRGGVVYGYTF. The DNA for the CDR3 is TGCGCCAGCAGCCAAGATCGAGGGGGCGTCGTCTATGGCTACACCTTC.

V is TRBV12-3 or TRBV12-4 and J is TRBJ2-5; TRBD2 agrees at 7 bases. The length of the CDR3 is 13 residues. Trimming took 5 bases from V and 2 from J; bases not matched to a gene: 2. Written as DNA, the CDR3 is TGTGCCAGCAGTAAGGGACTACAAGAGACCCAGTACTTC. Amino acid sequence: CASSKGLQETQYF.

The CDR3 here is CASSFLADTQYF. The CDR3 bases are TGTGCCAGCAGTTTTTTAGCTGATACGCAGTATTTT. The chain employs TRBV12-3 or TRBV12-4 and TRBJ2-3, with unresolved D. This CDR3 has 12 residues. V lost 3 bases and J lost 6, with 7 bases in between.

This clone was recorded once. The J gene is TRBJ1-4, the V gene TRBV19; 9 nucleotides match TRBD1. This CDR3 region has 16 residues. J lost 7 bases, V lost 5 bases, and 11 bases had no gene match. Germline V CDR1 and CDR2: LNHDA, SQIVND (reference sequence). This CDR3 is CASSSGDRARGEKLFF. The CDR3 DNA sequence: TGTGCCAGTAGTTCCGGGGACAGGGCCCGGGGTGAAAAACTGTTTTTT.

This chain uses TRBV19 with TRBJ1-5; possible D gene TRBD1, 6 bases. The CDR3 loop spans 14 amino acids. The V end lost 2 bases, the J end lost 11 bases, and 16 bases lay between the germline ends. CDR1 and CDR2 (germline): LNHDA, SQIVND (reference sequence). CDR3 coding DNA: TGTGCCAGTAGTATAAGGGCAGGGGATGGGTCCCAGCATTTT. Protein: CASSIRAGDGSQHF. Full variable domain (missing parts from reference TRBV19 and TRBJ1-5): DGGITQSPKYLFRKEGQNVTLSCEQNLNHDAMYWYRQDPGQGLRLIYYSQIVNDFQKGDIAEGYSVSREKKESFPLTVTSAQKNPTAFYLCASSIRAGDGSQHFGDGTRLSIL.

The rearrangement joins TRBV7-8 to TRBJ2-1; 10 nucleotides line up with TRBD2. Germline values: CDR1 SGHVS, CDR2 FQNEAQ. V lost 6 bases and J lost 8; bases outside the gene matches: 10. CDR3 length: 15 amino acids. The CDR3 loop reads CASRPIAGGLDEQFF. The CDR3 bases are TGTGCCAGCAGGCCGATAGCGGGAGGATTGGATGAGCAGTTCTTC.

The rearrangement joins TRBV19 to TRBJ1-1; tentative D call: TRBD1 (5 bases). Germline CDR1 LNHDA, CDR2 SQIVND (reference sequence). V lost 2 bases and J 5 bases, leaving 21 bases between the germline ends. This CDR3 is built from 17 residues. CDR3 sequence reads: CASSIRSGLDGGTEAFF. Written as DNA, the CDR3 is TGTGCCAGTAGTATAAGATCGGGGCTTGACGGAGGGACTGAAGCTTTCTTT.

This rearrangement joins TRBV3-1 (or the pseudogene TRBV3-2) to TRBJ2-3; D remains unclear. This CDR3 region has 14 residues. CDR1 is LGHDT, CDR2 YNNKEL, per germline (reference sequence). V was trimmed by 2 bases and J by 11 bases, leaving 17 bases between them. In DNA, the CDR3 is TGTGCCAGCAGCCAAAGTCCCCAGGTTTTTGGGCAGTATTTT. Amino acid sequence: CASSQSPQVFGQYF.

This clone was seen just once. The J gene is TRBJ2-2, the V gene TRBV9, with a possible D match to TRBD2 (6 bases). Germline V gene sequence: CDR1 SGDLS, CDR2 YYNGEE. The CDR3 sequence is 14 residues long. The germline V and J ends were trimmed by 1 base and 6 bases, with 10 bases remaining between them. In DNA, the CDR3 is TGTGCCAGCAGCGTACGAGGAGGGGCCGGGGAGCTGTTTTTT. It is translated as CASSVRGGAGELFF.

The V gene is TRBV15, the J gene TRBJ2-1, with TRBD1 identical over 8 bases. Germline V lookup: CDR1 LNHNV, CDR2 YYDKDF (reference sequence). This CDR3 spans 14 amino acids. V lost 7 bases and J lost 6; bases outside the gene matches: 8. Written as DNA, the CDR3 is TGTGCCACCACCCAGGACAGGGCAGGCAATGAGCAGTTCTTC. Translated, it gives CATTQDRAGNEQFF.

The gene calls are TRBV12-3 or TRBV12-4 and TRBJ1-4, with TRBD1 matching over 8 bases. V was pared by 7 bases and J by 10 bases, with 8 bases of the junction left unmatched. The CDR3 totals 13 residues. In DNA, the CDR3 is TGTGCCAGCACCGCCGTGGGACAGGTAAAACTGTTTTTT. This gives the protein CASTAVGQVKLFF.

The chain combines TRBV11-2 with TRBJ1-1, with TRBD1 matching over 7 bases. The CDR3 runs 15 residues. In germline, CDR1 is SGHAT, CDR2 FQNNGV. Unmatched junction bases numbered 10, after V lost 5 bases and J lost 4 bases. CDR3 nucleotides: TGTGCCAGCAGCCCTCGACAGGGTTGGGGCACTGAAGCTTTCTTT. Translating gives CASSPRQGWGTEAFF.

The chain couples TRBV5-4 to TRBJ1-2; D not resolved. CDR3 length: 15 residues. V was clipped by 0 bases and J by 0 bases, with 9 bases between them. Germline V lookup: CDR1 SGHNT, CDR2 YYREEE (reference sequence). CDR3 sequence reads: CASSLGNSPNYGYTF. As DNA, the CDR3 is TGTGCCAGCAGCTTGGGGAACAGCCCTAACTATGGCTACACCTTC.

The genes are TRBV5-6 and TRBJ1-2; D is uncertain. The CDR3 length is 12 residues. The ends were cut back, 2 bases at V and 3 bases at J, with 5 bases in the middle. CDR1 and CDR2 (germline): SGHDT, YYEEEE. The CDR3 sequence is CASSFSDYGYTF. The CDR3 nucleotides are TGTGCCAGCAGCTTTTCGGACTATGGCTACACCTTC. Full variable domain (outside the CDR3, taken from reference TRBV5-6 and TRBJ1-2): DAGVTQSPTHLIKTRGQQVTLRCSPKSGHDTVSWYQQALGQGPQFIFQYYEEEERQRGNFPDRFSGHQFPNYSSELNVNALLLGDSALYLCASSFSDYGYTFGSGTRLTVV.

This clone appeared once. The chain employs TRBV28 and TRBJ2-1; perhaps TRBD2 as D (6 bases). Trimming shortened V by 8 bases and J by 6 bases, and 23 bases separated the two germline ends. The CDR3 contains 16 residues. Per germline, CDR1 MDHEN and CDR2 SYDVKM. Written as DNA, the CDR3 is TGTGCCAGCGTCATAGGAGGGACTGTCGGTCCCAATGAGCAGTTCTTC. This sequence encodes CASVIGGTVGPNEQFF.

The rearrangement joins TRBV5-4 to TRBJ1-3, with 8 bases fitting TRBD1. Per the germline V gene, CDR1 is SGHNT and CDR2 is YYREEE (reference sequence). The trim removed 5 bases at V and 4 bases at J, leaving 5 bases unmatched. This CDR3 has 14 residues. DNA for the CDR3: TGTGCCAGCAGTTGGGACAGGCGAGGAAACACCATATATTTT. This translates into CASSWDRRGNTIYF.

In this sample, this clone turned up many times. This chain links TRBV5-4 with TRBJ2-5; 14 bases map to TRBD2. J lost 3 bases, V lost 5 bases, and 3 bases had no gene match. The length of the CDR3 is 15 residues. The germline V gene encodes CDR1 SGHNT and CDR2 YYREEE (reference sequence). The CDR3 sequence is CASRRGLAGEETQYF. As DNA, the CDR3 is TGTGCCAGCAGACGGGGACTAGCGGGGGAAGAGACCCAGTACTTC.

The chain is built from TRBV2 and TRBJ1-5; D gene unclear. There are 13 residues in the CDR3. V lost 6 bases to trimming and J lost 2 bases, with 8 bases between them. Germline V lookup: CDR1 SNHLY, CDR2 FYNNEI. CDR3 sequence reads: CASRGQGNQPQHF. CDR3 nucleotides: TGTGCCAGCAGGGGCCAGGGCAATCAGCCCCAGCATTTT.

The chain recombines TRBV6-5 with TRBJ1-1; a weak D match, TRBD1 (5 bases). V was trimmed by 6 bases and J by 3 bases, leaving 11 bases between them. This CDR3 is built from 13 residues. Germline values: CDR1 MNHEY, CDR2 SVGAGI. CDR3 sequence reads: CASSPGYDTEAFF. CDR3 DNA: TGTGCCAGCAGCCCAGGGTATGACACTGAAGCTTTCTTT.

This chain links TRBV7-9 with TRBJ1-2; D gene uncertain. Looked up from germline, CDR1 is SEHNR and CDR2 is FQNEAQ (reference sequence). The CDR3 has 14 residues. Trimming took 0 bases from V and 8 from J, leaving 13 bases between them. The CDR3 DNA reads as TGTGCCAGCAGCTTAGCGAACGACTCGGGGGGCTACACCTTC. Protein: CASSLANDSGGYTF.